This TCR beta chain was recovered during a study of T cells expressing NK-cell markers. The CDR3 is 15 amino acids. Germline V gene sequence: CDR1 SGHRS, CDR2 YFSETQ. TCRdb reprocessed the 5' RACE reads and keeps a single row for each CDR3 protein, giving no DNA. Recorded for this sample: over 350,000 distinct CDR3 sequences. The V call is TRBV5-1, the J call TRBJ2-5; TCRdb names TRBD2, which stays unverified in the absence of DNA. The sample was blood T cells: a sorted CD56 or NKG2C T cell subset, CD4+ or CD8+ T cells, or bulk PBMC T cells (not recorded which). This clonotype was obtained from a woman between 45 and 60 years old in good health. CDR3 sequence: CASSLDLAVKETQYF.